The next 26 T cell receptor beta chains were all read from a single sample in a study of blood T cell repertoires in COVID-19. Data came from immunoSEQ multiplex PCR; TCRdb stores just in-frame clones and leaves some out. The sample has under 300,000 clones; 85% to 90% are singletons. Sequencing was done on a sample of PBMCs or T cells enriched from blood (not recorded which). These receptors all stem from a woman aged 60-70 years in a cohort exposed to, infected with or recovered from COVID-19 (not recorded which).

The chain combines TRBV5-1 with TRBJ1-4; TRBD1 aligns across 8 bases. The germline V gene encodes CDR1 SGHRS and CDR2 YFSETQ. With 1 base clipped from V and 6 bases from J, the junction kept 11 bases outside the gene matches. The CDR3 extends over 17 amino acids. The DNA for the CDR3 is TGCGCCAGCAGCTTGAGAGGAGGACAGGGCGTTTATGAAAAACTGTTTTTT. Amino acid sequence: CASSLRGGQGVYEKLFF.

The chain joins TRBV28 to TRBJ1-6, with TRBD1 matching over 10 bases. The CDR3 runs to 15 residues. After removal of 5 bases from V and 8 bases from J, the junction contained 6 bases not matched to a gene. Germline CDR1 is MDHEN and CDR2 is SYDVKM. The CDR3 DNA reads TGTGCCAGCAGTGATGCCGGGACAGGGGATTCACCCCTCCACTTT. Amino acid sequence: CASSDAGTGDSPLHF.

The chain recombines TRBV19 with TRBJ1-2, with a weak D call TRBD1 (6 bases). There are 13 residues in the CDR3. Germline assignment: CDR1 LNHDA and CDR2 SQIVND (reference sequence). V lost 7 bases and J lost 0, with 9 bases in between. The CDR3 region has the DNA TGTGCCAGTACCAACAGGGCTAACTATGGCTACACCTTC. Amino acids: CASTNRANYGYTF.

The rearrangement joins TRBV5-6 to TRBJ1-3; 7 nucleotides line up with TRBD1. Germline loops: CDR1 SGHDT, CDR2 YYEEEE. CDR3 length equals 17 residues. After removal of 2 bases from V and 1 base from J, the junction contained 9 bases not matched to a gene. The CDR3 here is CASSFRRTGQSGNTIYF. DNA for the CDR3: TGTGCCAGCAGCTTTCGCCGCACGGGACAGTCTGGAAACACCATATATTTT.

This chain links TRBV28 with TRBJ2-7, with D perhaps matching TRBD2 (6 bases). V shed 5 bases and J shed 0 bases, with 17 bases lying between them. In germline, CDR1 is MDHEN, CDR2 SYDVKM. The CDR3 has 16 residues. The CDR3 DNA follows: TGTGCCAGCAGTGGATCGGGACTCCCGAGCTCCTACGAGCAGTACTTC. Its translation: CASSGSGLPSSYEQYF.

The V gene is TRBV2, the J gene TRBJ2-3; D may be TRBD2 (7 bases). V dropped 6 bases and J dropped 0 bases, with 10 bases sitting between them. The germline V gene encodes CDR1 SNHLY and CDR2 FYNNEI. The CDR3 is made up of 14 amino acids. CDR3 sequence (DNA): TGTGCCAGCAGGGGAGGGACAAGCACAGATACGCAGTATTTT. This sequence encodes CASRGGTSTDTQYF.

The chain recombines TRBV19 with TRBJ2-7; D unclear. This CDR3 is 11 amino acids long. V shed 10 bases and J shed 0 bases, with 7 bases lying between them. Germline V gives CDR1 LNHDA, CDR2 SQIVND (reference sequence). For the CDR3, the DNA is TGTGCCACCTCAGACTCCTACGAGCAGTACTTC. Translation gives CATSDSYEQYF.

DNA of the CDR3: TGTGCCACCAGCAGAGGACTGGATAATTCACCCCTCCACTTT. The encoded protein is CATSRGLDNSPLHF. This chain uses TRBV15 with TRBJ1-6, with no clear D. Germline values: CDR1 LNHNV, CDR2 YYDKDF (reference sequence). Trimming cost V 1 base and J 5 bases, with 6 bases left between them. The CDR3 contains 14 residues.

The J gene is TRBJ2-7, the V gene TRBV11-2; TRBD2 aligns across 11 bases. The CDR3 runs to 13 residues. The V segment lost 5 bases and the J segment 4 bases; nucleotides outside the gene matches: 1. Germline V lookup: CDR1 SGHAT, CDR2 FQNNGV. CDR3 protein: CASSIAGGYEQYF. The CDR3 DNA follows: TGTGCCAGCAGCATAGCGGGAGGGTACGAGCAGTACTTC.

V is TRBV28 and J is TRBJ1-3; 7 bases match TRBD1. V dropped 10 bases and J dropped 4; count of bases not matched to a gene: 13. Germline-derived CDR1 and CDR2 are MDHEN and SYDVKM. CDR3 length: 15 residues. CDR3 in DNA: TGTGCCACCCGGGGGAGAGGGGGCGCGGGAAACACCATATATTTT. Translating it yields CATRGRGGAGNTIYF.

The rearrangement uses TRBV28 and TRBJ2-7; 9 bases agree with TRBD1. The germline V gene has CDR1 MDHEN and CDR2 SYDVKM. CDR3 length: 15 residues. V shed 5 bases, J shed 6 bases, and the junction held 11 bases outside the gene matches. As DNA, the CDR3 is TGTGCCAGCAGTCCATCCGGGACAGGGTCTTTCGAGCAGTACTTC. Translated, it gives CASSPSGTGSFEQYF. Filled out from reference TRBV28 and TRBJ2-7, the complete variable domain reads DVKVTQSSRYLVKRTGEKVFLECVQDMDHENMFWYRQDPGLGLRLIYFSYDVKMKEKGDIPEGYSVSREKKERFSLILESASTNQTSMYLCASSPSGTGSFEQYFGPGTRLTVT.

The V gene is TRBV7-9, the J gene TRBJ1-5, with D possibly TRBD1 on 6 matching bases. Per germline, CDR1 SEHNR and CDR2 FQNEAQ (reference sequence). The CDR3 runs 17 residues. V was pared by 0 bases and J by 0 bases, with 12 bases between. For the CDR3, the DNA is TGTGCCAGCAGCTTAGCGGGTAGGGGGAGTAGCAATCAGCCCCAGCATTTT. Its protein is CASSLAGRGSSNQPQHF.

The chain joins TRBV6-5 to TRBJ2-3; TRBD2 matches at 9 bases. Germline CDR1 and CDR2: MNHEY and SVGAGI. The trim removed 3 bases at V and 4 bases at J, leaving 2 bases unmatched. CDR3 length equals 14 residues. CDR3 sequence (DNA): TGTGCCAGCAGTTATAGCGGGAGCGCAGATACGCAGTATTTT. It specifies CASSYSGSADTQYF.

The CDR3 nucleotides read TGTGCCAGCTCACCATTAGCGGGAGCTAGGGCAGATACGCAGTATTTT. Translated: CASSPLAGARADTQYF. This chain uses TRBV18 with TRBJ2-3, with 9 nucleotides matching TRBD2. The V and J ends lost 2 bases and 4 bases, in that order; junction bases with no gene match: 7. The CDR3 consists of 16 residues. Germline loops: CDR1 KGHSH, CDR2 LQKENI.

This chain links TRBV7-2 with TRBJ2-4; the D is unclear. The CDR3 has 13 residues. The germline V and J ends were trimmed by 1 base and 10 bases, with 11 bases remaining between them. Looked up from germline, CDR1 is SGHTA and CDR2 is FQGNSA. The CDR3 DNA reads TGTGCCAGCAGCTTAGACAGACAAGGAATTCAGTACTTC. It specifies CASSLDRQGIQYF.

The rearrangement uses TRBV6-5 and TRBJ2-4; TRBD1 agrees at 7 bases. In germline, CDR1 is MNHEY, CDR2 SVGAGI. CDR3 length: 13 amino acids. V lost 6 bases, J lost 8 bases, and 7 bases stayed unmatched. The CDR3 region is CASSPTGTHIQYF. As DNA, the CDR3 is TGTGCCAGCAGCCCGACAGGGACACACATTCAGTACTTC.

In this sample, this clone turned up once. The genes are TRBV5-5 and TRBJ2-7, with D perhaps TRBD1 (5 bases). Germline CDR1 SGHKS, CDR2 YYEKEE (reference sequence). The CDR3 sequence is 12 residues long. The V and J ends lost 6 bases and 6 bases respectively, with 13 bases between them. CDR3 coding DNA: TGTGCCAGCACCCCACAGGACGGCGAGCAGTACTTC. As protein: CASTPQDGEQYF.

The chain couples TRBV15 to TRBJ2-1; the D is unclear. Germline assignment: CDR1 LNHNV and CDR2 YYDKDF (reference sequence). CDR3 size: 15 residues. With 0 bases removed from V and 11 bases from J, the gap between germline ends came to 17 bases. The CDR3 nucleotides read TGTGCCACCAGCAGAGATAATCCCCCCCGCGCGAAGCAGTTCTTC. This gives the protein CATSRDNPPRAKQFF. Full variable domain (missing parts from reference TRBV15 and TRBJ2-1): DAMVIQNPRYQVTQFGKPVTLSCSQTLNHNVMYWYQQKSSQAPKLLFHYYDKDFNNEADTPDNFQSRRPNTSFCFLDIRSPGLGDTAMYLCATSRDNPPRAKQFFGPGTRLTVL.

The rearrangement uses TRBV20-1 and TRBJ2-3; D might be TRBD1 or TRBD2, each matching 6 bases. Germline V gene data show CDR1 as DFQATT and CDR2 as SNEGSKA (reference sequence). CDR3 length equals 14 residues. With 3 bases removed from V and 1 base from J, the gap between germline ends came to 11 bases. CDR3 coding DNA: TGCAGTGCTAGTGGGGGGCTCCGCACAGATACGCAGTATTTT. Residues: CSASGGLRTDTQYF.

The chain couples TRBV9 to TRBJ2-7; TRBD1 might be the D (6 bases). Germline V lookup: CDR1 SGDLS, CDR2 YYNGEE. This CDR3 is built from 15 residues. The V gene lost 1 base and the J gene lost 5 bases, with 16 bases spanning the gap. The CDR3 loop reads CASSVSPGAAHEQYF. In nucleotides, the CDR3 is TGTGCCAGCAGCGTATCCCCAGGGGCCGCACACGAGCAGTACTTC.

The chain joins TRBV7-3 to TRBJ1-1; unclear D gene. The CDR3 contains 13 residues. CDR1 SGHTA and CDR2 FQGTGA come from the germline V gene. V lost 4 bases to trimming and J lost 1 base, with 7 bases between them. In nucleotides, the CDR3 is TGTGCCAGCAGCTACACAGCGAACACTGAAGCTTTCTTT. Protein sequence: CASSYTANTEAFF.

The rearrangement uses TRBV6-5 and TRBJ2-3, with 8 bases fitting TRBD1. CDR1 and CDR2 from the germline V gene are MNHEY and SVGAGI. This CDR3 contains 15 residues. Unmatched junction bases numbered 6, after V lost 2 bases and J lost 5 bases. CDR3 nucleotide sequence: TGTGCCAGCAGTTACCCGGACAGGGCGGGAGATACGCAGTATTTT. It translates to CASSYPDRAGDTQYF.

This clone occurred once. The chain links TRBV5-1 to TRBJ2-3; 12 bases are a match to TRBD2. This CDR3 contains 16 residues. Unmatched junction bases numbered 3, after V lost 0 bases and J lost 4 bases. Germline V gives CDR1 SGHRS, CDR2 YFSETQ. CDR3 coding DNA: TGCGCCAGCAGCTTGGGACTAGCGGGAGTTGCAGATACGCAGTATTTT. It specifies CASSLGLAGVADTQYF.

J is TRBJ2-2 and V is TRBV7-3; D ambiguous. CDR3 length: 16 amino acids. Germline assignment: CDR1 SGHTA and CDR2 FQGTGA. The V end lost 1 base, the J end lost 6 bases, and 15 bases lay between the germline ends. CDR3 in amino acids: CASSLKVRRSSGELFF. In nucleotides, the CDR3 is TGTGCCAGCAGCTTAAAAGTACGCAGAAGTTCCGGGGAGCTGTTTTTT. The full variable domain, its missing parts supplied by reference TRBV7-3 and TRBJ2-2, is GAGVSQTPSNKVTEKGKYVELRCDPISGHTALYWYRQSLGQGPEFLIYFQGTGAADDSGLPNDRFFAVRPEGSVSTLKIQRTERGDSAVYLCASSLKVRRSSGELFFGEGSRLTVL.

The chain is built from TRBV6-5 and TRBJ1-2, with 8 positions matching TRBD1. Trimming cost V 6 bases and J 5 bases; bases outside gene matches: 8. CDR3 length: 14 amino acids. Germline-derived CDR1 and CDR2 are MNHEY and SVGAGI. CDR3 in DNA: TGTGCCAGCAGCCGCTCGGACAGGGTTTATGGCTACACCTTC. This translates into CASSRSDRVYGYTF.

The gene calls are TRBV28 and TRBJ2-7, with 7 nucleotides matching TRBD1. Unmatched junction bases numbered 10, after V lost 3 bases and J lost 5 bases. Germline V gene lookup returns CDR1 MDHEN and CDR2 SYDVKM. The CDR3 has 15 amino acids. CDR3 nucleotide sequence: TGTGCCAGCAGTTTTCTTGCCCCGGGACAGAACGAGCAGTACTTC. This encodes CASSFLAPGQNEQYF. Variable domain in full (rest from reference TRBV28 and TRBJ2-7): DVKVTQSSRYLVKRTGEKVFLECVQDMDHENMFWYRQDPGLGLRLIYFSYDVKMKEKGDIPEGYSVSREKKERFSLILESASTNQTSMYLCASSFLAPGQNEQYFGPGTRLTVT.